The clone carrying this T cell receptor (beta chain) appeared a single time. This entry comes from a study of blood T cell repertoires in COVID-19. Here immunoSEQ multiplex PCR was the method, and the copy in TCRdb shows in-frame clones only, minus some. The sample holds about 310,000 clones, around 84% seen once. Germline loops: CDR1 LGHDT, CDR2 YNNKEL (reference sequence). There are 14 residues in the CDR3. V lost 4 bases and J lost 6; bases outside the gene matches: 3. The clonotype was recovered from an older man with acute or convalescent COVID-19. The sample was peripheral blood. V and J are TRBV3-1 (or the pseudogene TRBV3-2) and TRBJ1-6; 7 positions match TRBD1. The CDR3 DNA reads TGTGCCAGCAGCCGAAGACAGGGTAATTCACCCCTCCACTTT. Translated, it gives CASSRRQGNSPLHF.